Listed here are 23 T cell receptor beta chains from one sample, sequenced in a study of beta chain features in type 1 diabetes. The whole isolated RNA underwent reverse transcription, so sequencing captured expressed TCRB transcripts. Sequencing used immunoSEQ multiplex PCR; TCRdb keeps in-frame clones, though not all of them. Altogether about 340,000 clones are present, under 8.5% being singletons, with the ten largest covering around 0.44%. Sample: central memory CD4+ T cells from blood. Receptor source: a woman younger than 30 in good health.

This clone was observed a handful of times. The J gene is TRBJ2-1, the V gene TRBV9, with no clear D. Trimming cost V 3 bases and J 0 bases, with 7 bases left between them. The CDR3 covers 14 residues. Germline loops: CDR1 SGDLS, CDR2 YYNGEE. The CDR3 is CASSGNSSYNEQFF. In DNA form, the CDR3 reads TGTGCCAGCAGCGGTAATAGCTCCTACAATGAGCAGTTCTTC.

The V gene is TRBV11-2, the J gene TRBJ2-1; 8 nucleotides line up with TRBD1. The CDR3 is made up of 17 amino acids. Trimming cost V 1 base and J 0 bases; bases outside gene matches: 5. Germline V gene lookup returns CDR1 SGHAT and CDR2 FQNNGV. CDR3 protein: CASSLAQGAYSYNEQFF. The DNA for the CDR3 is TGTGCCAGCAGCTTAGCCCAGGGGGCCTACTCCTACAATGAGCAGTTCTTC.

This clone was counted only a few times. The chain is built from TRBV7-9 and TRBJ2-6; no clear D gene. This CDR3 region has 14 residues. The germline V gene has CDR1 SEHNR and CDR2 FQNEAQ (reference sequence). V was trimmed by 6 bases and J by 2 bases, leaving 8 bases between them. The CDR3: CASSHRTGANVLTF. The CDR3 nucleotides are TGTGCCAGCAGTCACAGAACTGGGGCCAACGTCCTGACTTTC.

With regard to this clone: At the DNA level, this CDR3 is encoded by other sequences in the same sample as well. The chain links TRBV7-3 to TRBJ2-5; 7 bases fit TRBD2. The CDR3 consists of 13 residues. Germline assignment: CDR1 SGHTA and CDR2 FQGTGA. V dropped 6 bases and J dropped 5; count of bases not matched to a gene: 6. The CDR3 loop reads CASSLREKETQYF. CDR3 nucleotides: TGTGCCAGCAGTCTGCGGGAGAAGGAGACCCAGTACTTC.

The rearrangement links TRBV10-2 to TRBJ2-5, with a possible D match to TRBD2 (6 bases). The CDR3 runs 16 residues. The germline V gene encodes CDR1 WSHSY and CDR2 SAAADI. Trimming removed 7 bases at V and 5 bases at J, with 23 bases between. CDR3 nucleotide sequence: TGCGCCAGCAAGTGGGGTAGCGGCCCCCGGAGGGAGACCCAGTACTTC. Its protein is CASKWGSGPRRETQYF.

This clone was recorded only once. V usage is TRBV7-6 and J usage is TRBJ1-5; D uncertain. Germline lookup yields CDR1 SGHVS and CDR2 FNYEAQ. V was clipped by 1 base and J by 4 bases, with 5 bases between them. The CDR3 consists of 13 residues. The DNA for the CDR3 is TGTGCCAGCAGCTTAGGCAAGAATCAGCCCCAGCATTTT. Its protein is CASSLGKNQPQHF.

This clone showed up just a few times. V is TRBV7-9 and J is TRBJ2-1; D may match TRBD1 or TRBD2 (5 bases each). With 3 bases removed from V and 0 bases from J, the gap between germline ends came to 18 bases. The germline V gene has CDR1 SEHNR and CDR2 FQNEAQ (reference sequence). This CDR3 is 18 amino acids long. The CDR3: CASSFRPSEGSSYNEQFF. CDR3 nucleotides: TGTGCCAGCAGCTTTAGGCCGTCCGAGGGGAGCTCCTACAATGAGCAGTTCTTC.

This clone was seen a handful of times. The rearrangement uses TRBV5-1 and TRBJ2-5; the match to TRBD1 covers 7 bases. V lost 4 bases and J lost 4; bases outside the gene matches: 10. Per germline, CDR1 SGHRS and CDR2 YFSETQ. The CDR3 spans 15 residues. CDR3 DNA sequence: TGCGCCAGCAGCCTGTGGGCTAACAGGGGAGAGACCCAGTACTTC. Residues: CASSLWANRGETQYF.

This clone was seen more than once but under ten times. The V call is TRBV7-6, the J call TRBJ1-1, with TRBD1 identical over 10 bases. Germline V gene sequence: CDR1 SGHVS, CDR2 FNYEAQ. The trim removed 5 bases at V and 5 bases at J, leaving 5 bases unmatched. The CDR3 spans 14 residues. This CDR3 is CASSTGQGRTEAFF. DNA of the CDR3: TGTGCCAGCAGCACGGGACAGGGGAGGACTGAAGCTTTCTTT.

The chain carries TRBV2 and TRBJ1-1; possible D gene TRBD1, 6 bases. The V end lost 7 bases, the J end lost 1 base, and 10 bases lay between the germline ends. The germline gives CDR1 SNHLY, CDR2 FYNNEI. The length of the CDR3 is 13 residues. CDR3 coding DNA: TGTGCCAGCAACTTGGACAGGAACACTGAAGCTTTCTTT. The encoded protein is CASNLDRNTEAFF. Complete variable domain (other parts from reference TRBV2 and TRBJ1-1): EPEVTQTPSHQVTQMGQEVILRCVPISNHLYFYWYRQILGQKVEFLVSFYNNEISEKSEIFDDQFSVERPDGSNFTLKIRSTKLEDSAMYFCASNLDRNTEAFFGQGTRLTVV.

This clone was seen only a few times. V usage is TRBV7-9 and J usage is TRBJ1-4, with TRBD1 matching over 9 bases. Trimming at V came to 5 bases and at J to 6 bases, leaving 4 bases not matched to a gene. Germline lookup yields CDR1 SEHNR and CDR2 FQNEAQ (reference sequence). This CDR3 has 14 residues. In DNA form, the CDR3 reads TGTGCCAGCAGCGAGGGACAGGGTTATGAAAAACTGTTTTTT. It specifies CASSEGQGYEKLFF.

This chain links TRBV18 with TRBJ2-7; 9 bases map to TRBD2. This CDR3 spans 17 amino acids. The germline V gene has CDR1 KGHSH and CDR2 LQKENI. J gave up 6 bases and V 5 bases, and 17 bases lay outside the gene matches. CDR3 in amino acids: CASSFTSGTAGGVEQYF. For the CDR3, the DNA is TGTGCCAGCTCATTTACATCTGGGACCGCGGGAGGGGTCGAGCAGTACTTC.

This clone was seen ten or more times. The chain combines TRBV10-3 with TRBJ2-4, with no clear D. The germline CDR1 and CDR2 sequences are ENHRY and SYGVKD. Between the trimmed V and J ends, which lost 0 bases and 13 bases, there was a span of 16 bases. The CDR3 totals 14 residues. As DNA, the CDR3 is TGTGCCATCAGTGAGTCGGGATCGGGTAGCACACAGTACTTC. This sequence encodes CAISESGSGSTQYF.

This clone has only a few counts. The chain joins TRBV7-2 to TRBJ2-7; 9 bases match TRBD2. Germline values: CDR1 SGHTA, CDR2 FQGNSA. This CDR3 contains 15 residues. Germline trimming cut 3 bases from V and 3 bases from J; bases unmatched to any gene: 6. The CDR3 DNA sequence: TGTGCCAGCAGCTTCGGGAGCGGGAGGTTCTACGAGCAGTACTTC. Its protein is CASSFGSGRFYEQYF.

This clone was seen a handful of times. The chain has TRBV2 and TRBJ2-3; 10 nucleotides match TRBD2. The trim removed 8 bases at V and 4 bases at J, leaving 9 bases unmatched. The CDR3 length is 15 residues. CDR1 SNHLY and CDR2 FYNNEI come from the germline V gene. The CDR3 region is CASHPTSGTADTQYF. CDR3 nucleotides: TGTGCCAGCCACCCTACTAGCGGGACCGCAGATACGCAGTATTTT.

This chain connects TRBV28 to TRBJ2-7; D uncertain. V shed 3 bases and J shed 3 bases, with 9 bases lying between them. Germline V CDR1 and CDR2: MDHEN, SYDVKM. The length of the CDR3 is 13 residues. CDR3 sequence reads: CASSFSQLYEQYF. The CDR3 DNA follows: TGTGCCAGCAGTTTCAGTCAGCTCTACGAGCAGTACTTC.

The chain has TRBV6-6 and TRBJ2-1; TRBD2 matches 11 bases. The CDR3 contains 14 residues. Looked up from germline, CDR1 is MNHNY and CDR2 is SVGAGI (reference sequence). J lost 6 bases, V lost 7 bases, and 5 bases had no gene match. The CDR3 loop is CASTQTSGINEQFF. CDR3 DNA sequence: TGTGCCAGCACCCAGACTAGCGGGATCAATGAGCAGTTCTTC.

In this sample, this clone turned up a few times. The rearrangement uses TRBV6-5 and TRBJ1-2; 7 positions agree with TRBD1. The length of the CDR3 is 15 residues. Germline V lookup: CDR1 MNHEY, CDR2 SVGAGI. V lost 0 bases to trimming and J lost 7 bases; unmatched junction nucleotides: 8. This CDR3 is CASSYSRTGGGGYTF. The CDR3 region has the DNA TGTGCCAGCAGTTACTCCAGGACAGGTGGCGGTGGCTACACCTTC.

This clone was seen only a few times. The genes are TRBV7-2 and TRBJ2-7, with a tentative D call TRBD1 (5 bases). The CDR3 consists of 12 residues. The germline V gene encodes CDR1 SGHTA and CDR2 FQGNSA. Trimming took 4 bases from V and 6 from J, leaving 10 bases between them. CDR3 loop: CASSSQGIEQYF. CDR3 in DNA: TGTGCCAGCAGCTCGCAGGGTATCGAGCAGTACTTC.

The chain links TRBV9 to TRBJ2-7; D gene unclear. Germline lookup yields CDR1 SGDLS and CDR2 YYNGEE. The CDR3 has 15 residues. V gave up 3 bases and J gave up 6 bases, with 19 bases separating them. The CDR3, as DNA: TGTGCCAGCAGCGCAACCGAACTGTTCGGCGGCGAGCAGTACTTC. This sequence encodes CASSATELFGGEQYF.

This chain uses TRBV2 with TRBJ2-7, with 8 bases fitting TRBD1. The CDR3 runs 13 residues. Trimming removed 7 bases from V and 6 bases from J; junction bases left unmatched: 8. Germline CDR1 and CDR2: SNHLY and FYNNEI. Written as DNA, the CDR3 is TGTGCCAGCAATATAGCAGACAGGGGCGAGCAGTACTTC. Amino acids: CASNIADRGEQYF.

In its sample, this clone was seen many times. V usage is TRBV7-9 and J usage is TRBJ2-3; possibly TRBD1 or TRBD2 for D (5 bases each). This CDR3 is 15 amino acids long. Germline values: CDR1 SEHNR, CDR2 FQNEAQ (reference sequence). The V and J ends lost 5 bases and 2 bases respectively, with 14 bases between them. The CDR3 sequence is CASSLGTRATDTQYF. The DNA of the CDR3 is TGTGCCAGCAGCCTCGGGACCAGGGCCACAGATACGCAGTATTTT.

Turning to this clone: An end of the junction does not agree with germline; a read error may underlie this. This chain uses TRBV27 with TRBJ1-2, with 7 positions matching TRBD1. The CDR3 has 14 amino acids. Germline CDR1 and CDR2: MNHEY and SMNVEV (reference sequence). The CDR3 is CASSSAGGDYGHTF. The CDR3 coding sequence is TGTGCCAGCAGTTCGGCAGGGGGAGACTATGGCCACACCTTC.